The 13 T cell receptor beta chains below were found in one sample sequenced in a study of siplizumab effects on memory and regulatory T cells. Assay used: immunoSEQ multiplex PCR; TCRdb lists only in-frame clones, some missing. Among over 100,000 clones listed, roughly 93% were seen once. Sequencing was performed on non-Treg CD4+ T cells sorted from blood. These receptors all stem from a human donor in good health.

This clone has just one count. The V and J genes are TRBV7-3 and TRBJ2-7, with D perhaps given as TRBD1 or TRBD2 (5 bases each). Looked up from germline, CDR1 is SGHTA and CDR2 is FQGTGA. This CDR3 has 14 residues. Trimming pared 3 bases from V and 5 bases from J, leaving 14 bases between. The CDR3 sequence: CASSLTRDRDEQYF. In DNA, the CDR3 is TGTGCCAGCAGCTTGACGAGGGACCGAGACGAGCAGTACTTC.

This clone has only one observation. The chain uses TRBV5-1 and TRBJ2-7; TRBD2 agrees at 9 bases. The CDR3 runs to 15 residues. From germline, CDR1 is SGHRS and CDR2 YFSETQ. V dropped 2 bases and J dropped 4; count of bases not matched to a gene: 7. As DNA, the CDR3 is TGCGCCAGCAGCTTCAATAGCGGGGGAGCTTACGAGCAGTACTTC. Its protein product is CASSFNSGGAYEQYF.

The chain employs TRBV19 and TRBJ2-6; TRBD2 matches at 7 bases. Trimming took 6 bases from V and 2 from J; bases not matched to a gene: 16. CDR1 and CDR2 (germline): LNHDA, SQIVND (reference sequence). This CDR3 has 19 amino acids. CDR3 in DNA: TGTGCCAGTAGCCACCCGGGGGGAGCTGCCCTGGCTGGGGCCAACGTCCTGACTTTC. Amino acid sequence: CASSHPGGAALAGANVLTF.

Written as DNA, the CDR3 is TGTGCCAGCAGCATCCGGGACAAGGGGAATGAAGCTTTCTTT. Translation: CASSIRDKGNEAFF. The chain uses TRBV11-2 and TRBJ1-1, with D tentatively TRBD1 (6 bases). Germline CDR1 and CDR2: SGHAT and FQNNGV. CDR3 length: 14 residues. Trimming removed 5 bases at V and 7 bases at J, with 17 bases between.

The chain employs TRBV19 and TRBJ2-7; tentative D call: TRBD1 (8 bases). Germline V gene data show CDR1 as LNHDA and CDR2 as SQIVND (reference sequence). V lost 5 bases and J lost 3, with 14 bases in between. The CDR3 runs 14 residues. The CDR3 sequence is CASSPQGGFYEQYF. CDR3 sequence (DNA): TGTGCCAGTAGTCCACAGGGGGGGTTCTACGAGCAGTACTTC.

The rearrangement links TRBV18 to TRBJ1-3; tentative D call: TRBD1 (6 bases). V lost 0 bases, J lost 2 bases, and 8 bases lay in between. Germline assignment: CDR1 KGHSH and CDR2 LQKENI. The CDR3 consists of 15 residues. The CDR3 region is CASSPPSGAGNTIYF. The CDR3 nucleotides are TGTGCCAGCTCACCACCGTCAGGGGCTGGAAACACCATATATTTT. The full variable domain, rest sourced from reference TRBV18 and TRBJ1-3, is NAGVMQNPRHLVRRRGQEARLRCSPMKGHSHVYWYRQLPEEGLKFMVYLQKENIIDESGMPKERFSAEFPKEGPSILRIQQVVRGDSAAYFCASSPPSGAGNTIYFGEGSWLTVV.

Note on this clone: Distinct nucleotide sequences in the sample also encode this CDR3. The rearrangement joins TRBV11-2 to TRBJ1-1, with unresolved D. CDR1 SGHAT and CDR2 FQNNGV come from the germline V gene. The CDR3 sequence is 14 residues long. The V and J ends lost 1 base and 2 bases respectively, with 8 bases between them. The CDR3 loop reads CASSLVGGNTEAFF. The CDR3 bases are TGTGCCAGCAGCTTAGTGGGTGGAAACACTGAAGCTTTCTTT.

The chain joins TRBV5-1 to TRBJ1-1; possible D gene TRBD1, 6 bases. CDR1 and CDR2 (germline): SGHRS, YFSETQ. V was cut by 1 base and J by 5 bases, with 12 bases left in between. The CDR3 spans 14 residues. The chain's CDR3 is CASSLMTGGTEAFF. The CDR3 DNA follows: TGCGCCAGCAGCTTGATGACAGGAGGGACTGAAGCTTTCTTT. Full variable domain (missing parts from reference TRBV5-1 and TRBJ1-1): KAGVTQTPRYLIKTRGQQVTLSCSPISGHRSVSWYQQTPGQGLQFLFEYFSETQRNKGNFPGRFSGRQFSNSRSEMNVSTLELGDSALYLCASSLMTGGTEAFFGQGTRLTVV.

CDR3 residues: CATRDQGNQPQHF. CDR3 DNA sequence: TGTGCCACCAGGGACCAGGGTAATCAGCCCCAGCATTTT. The rearrangement links TRBV15 to TRBJ1-5; D is perhaps TRBD1 (5 bases). The V gene lost 6 bases and the J gene lost 4 bases, with 10 bases spanning the gap. Looked up from germline, CDR1 is LNHNV and CDR2 is YYDKDF (reference sequence). The CDR3 contains 13 residues.

V usage is TRBV9 and J usage is TRBJ2-7; D perhaps matches TRBD2 (6 bases). Trimming took off 5 bases at V and 5 bases at J, with 20 bases between the two ends. Germline-derived CDR1 and CDR2 are SGDLS and YYNGEE. The CDR3 is 15 residues long. CDR3 sequence reads: CASSELGLPRDEQYF. CDR3 nucleotides: TGTGCCAGCAGTGAGCTGGGACTCCCTCGAGACGAGCAGTACTTC.

The rearrangement links TRBV10-3 to TRBJ2-1; the D gene is possibly TRBD1 (6 bases). Germline V gives CDR1 ENHRY, CDR2 SYGVKD. The CDR3 runs to 13 residues. V lost 7 bases, J lost 8 bases, and 15 bases lay in between. The CDR3 reads CAITRQERDEQFF. The CDR3 coding sequence is TGTGCCATCACCAGACAGGAGAGGGATGAGCAGTTCTTC.

The V gene is TRBV2, the J gene TRBJ1-5; D remains unclear. The CDR3 runs to 14 residues. The V end was cut by 5 bases, the J end by 0 bases, with 8 bases between. The germline gives CDR1 SNHLY, CDR2 FYNNEI. The CDR3 loop is CASSMEYSNQPQHF. Written as DNA, the CDR3 is TGTGCCAGCAGTATGGAGTATAGCAATCAGCCCCAGCATTTT. The full variable domain, with the rest looked up from reference TRBV2 and TRBJ1-5, is EPEVTQTPSHQVTQMGQEVILRCVPISNHLYFYWYRQILGQKVEFLVSFYNNEISEKSEIFDDQFSVERPDGSNFTLKIRSTKLEDSAMYFCASSMEYSNQPQHFGDGTRLSIL.

V gene TRBV4-1 combines with J gene TRBJ1-6, with D unresolved. CDR1 MGHRA and CDR2 YSYEKL come from the germline V gene. Trimming shortened V by 0 bases and J by 9 bases, and 21 bases separated the two germline ends. This CDR3 has 18 amino acids. The CDR3 loop reads CASSQEEMLGRRGSPLHF. The CDR3 coding sequence is TGCGCCAGCAGCCAAGAAGAGATGTTGGGCCGGCGGGGTTCACCCCTCCACTTT.